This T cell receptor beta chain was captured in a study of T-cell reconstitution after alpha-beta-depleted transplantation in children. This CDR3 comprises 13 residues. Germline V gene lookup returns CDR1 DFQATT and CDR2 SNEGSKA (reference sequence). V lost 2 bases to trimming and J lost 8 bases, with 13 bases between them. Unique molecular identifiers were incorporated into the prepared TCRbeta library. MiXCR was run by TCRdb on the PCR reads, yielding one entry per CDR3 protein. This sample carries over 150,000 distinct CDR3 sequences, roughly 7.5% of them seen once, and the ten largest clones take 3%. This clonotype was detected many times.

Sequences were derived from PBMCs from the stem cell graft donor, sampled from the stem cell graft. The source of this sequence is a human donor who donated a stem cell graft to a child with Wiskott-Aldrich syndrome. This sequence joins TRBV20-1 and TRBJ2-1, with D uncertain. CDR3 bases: TGCAGTGCTAGAACCCATAGGGAAGATGAGCAGTTCTTC. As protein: CSARTHREDEQFF.